Included here is one TCR beta chain sequence, with context. The data are from a study of blood T cell repertoires in COVID-19. Study information: The samples span acute and convalescent COVID-19 from the United States, Italy and Spain. T cells, B-cell-depleted T cells, or PBMCs supplied cDNA or gDNA.

Trimming removed 5 bases at V and 1 base at J, with 6 bases between. Germline CDR1 KGHSH, CDR2 LQKENI. The CDR3 totals 13 residues. Under the authors' procedure: Amplification with reference gene primers provided the estimates of nucleated cell counts. Sequencing was performed with immunoSEQ multiplex PCR; in TCRdb, only in-frame clones are kept and a portion is missing. The V and J calls and clone size are taken from that table; D and trimming were inferred from the DNA. The sample comprises approximately 240,000 clones, 70% to 85% of which are singletons, and 3% to 4% rests with the top ten. This chain uses TRBV18 with TRBJ2-1; D not certain. The receptor's source is a woman aged 40 to 50 with active or convalescent COVID-19. What was sequenced was peripheral blood. The CDR3 DNA follows: TGTGCCAGCTCAGCAGGTTCCTACAATGAGCAGTTCTTC. Its translation: CASSAGSYNEQFF.